These 31 T cell receptor beta chains were all obtained from the same sample, sequenced in a study of T cells after yellow fever vaccination. TCRdb re-called the 5' RACE reads with MiXCR, one entry per CDR3 protein. The table lists 250,000 to 300,000 distinct CDR3 sequences, roughly 4.8% of them singletons. The material was CD4+ T cells sorted from PBMCs, obtained on the day of the yellow fever booster vaccination. The receptors derive from a man aged 18 to 30 who received the YFV17D yellow fever vaccine.

The chain recombines TRBV6-2 or TRBV6-3 with TRBJ1-6, with 7 bases fitting TRBD1. This CDR3 contains 17 residues. Germline CDR1 reads MNHEY; CDR2 reads SVGEGT. Germline trimming cut 2 bases from V and 0 bases from J; bases unmatched to any gene: 4. The CDR3 sequence: CASSYGAGGSYNSPLHF. CDR3 DNA: TGTGCCAGCAGTTACGGGGCAGGGGGCTCCTATAATTCACCCCTCCACTTT.

Ten or more counts support this clonotype. The chain recombines TRBV7-2 with TRBJ1-3; D remains unclear. Germline assignment: CDR1 SGHTA and CDR2 FQGNSA. Deletions cut 3 bases from V and 4 bases from J, with 7 bases between. There are 13 residues in the CDR3. The DNA for the CDR3 is TGTGCCAGCAGCTTCACAGAAGGAAACACCATATATTTT. Amino acid sequence: CASSFTEGNTIYF.

This clonotype has at least ten counts. The chain combines TRBV7-9 with TRBJ2-4; possibly TRBD1 or TRBD2 for D (6 bases each). The V end was cut by 5 bases, the J end by 6 bases, with 11 bases between. The CDR3 spans 13 residues. The germline V gene encodes CDR1 SEHNR and CDR2 FQNEAQ (reference sequence). As DNA, the CDR3 is TGTGCCAGCAGCACGGGGGCAGGAAACATTCAGTACTTC. It specifies CASSTGAGNIQYF.

In its sample, this clonotype was seen a few times. This chain joins TRBV7-2 and TRBJ2-7, with TRBD1 matching 8 bases. The CDR3 has 15 residues. J gave up 5 bases and V 1 base, and 7 bases lay outside the gene matches. CDR1 and CDR2 from the germline V gene are SGHTA and FQGNSA. The CDR3 bases are TGTGCCAGCAGCTTAGGGACAGGGTTAGGGAACGAGCAGTACGTC. This gives the protein CASSLGTGLGNEQYV.

This clonotype showed up many times. V gene TRBV7-8 combines with J gene TRBJ2-1; the D is unclear. Per the germline V gene, CDR1 is SGHVS and CDR2 is FQNEAQ. CDR3 length: 13 amino acids. Trimming took 2 bases from V and 5 from J, leaving 7 bases between them. CDR3 amino acids: CASSLSQNNEQFF. CDR3 bases: TGTGCCAGCAGCTTAAGCCAAAACAATGAGCAGTTCTTC.

This clonotype was detected a few times. This sequence joins TRBV29-1 and TRBJ1-2; TRBD1 matches at 11 bases. Looked up from germline, CDR1 is SQVTM and CDR2 is ANQGSEA. Trimming at V came to 7 bases and at J to 8 bases, leaving 6 bases not matched to a gene. There are 12 residues in the CDR3. The DNA of the CDR3 is TGCAGCGCCGGACAGGGGGCCTCCGGCTACACCTTC. Amino acids: CSAGQGASGYTF.

The rearrangement joins TRBV12-3 or TRBV12-4 to TRBJ1-6; D possibly corresponds to TRBD1 (6 bases). V was pared by 5 bases and J by 9 bases, with 14 bases between. The CDR3 is 14 residues long. The CDR3 loop reads CASSEWQGSSPLHF. The DNA of the CDR3 is TGTGCCAGCAGTGAATGGCAGGGGTCTTCACCCCTCCACTTT.

This chain joins TRBV5-6 and TRBJ2-7; 9 nucleotides agree with TRBD1. The CDR3 is 14 amino acids. J was trimmed by 6 bases and V by 1 base; bases with no gene match: 5. Germline-derived CDR1 and CDR2 are SGHDT and YYEEEE. The CDR3 is CASSLPGQGCEQYF. The CDR3 nucleotides are TGTGCCAGCAGCTTGCCGGGACAGGGTTGCGAGCAGTACTTC.

This clonotype was observed many times. This sequence joins TRBV2 and TRBJ1-1, with D perhaps matching TRBD1 (6 bases). The CDR3 totals 14 residues. Between the trimmed V and J ends, which lost 7 bases and 5 bases, there was a span of 17 bases. Germline CDR1 SNHLY, CDR2 FYNNEI. CDR3 nucleotides: TGTGCCAGCATCTCCCCCAGGGGAGGGACTGAAGCTTTCTTT. Protein product: CASISPRGGTEAFF.

In the case of this clonotype: An end of the junction differs from the germline gene, which may be a read error. V and J are TRBV4-1 and TRBJ1-5; 7 bases match TRBD1. CDR1 and CDR2 from the germline V gene are MGHRA and YSYEKL. The CDR3 is 15 residues long. The CDR3 region is CACSPRTGVIQPQHF. The DNA of the CDR3 is TGCGCCTGCAGCCCGAGAACAGGGGTAATTCAGCCCCAGCATTTT.

The genes are TRBV28 and TRBJ2-7; D unresolved. The V gene's germline CDR1 is MDHEN and CDR2 SYDVKM. CDR3 length: 14 residues. The ends were cut back, 4 bases at V and 3 bases at J, with 13 bases in the middle. The CDR3, as DNA: TGTGCCAGCAGTTCCCCCAGCAGGTTCTACGAGCAGTACGTC. Its translation: CASSSPSRFYEQYV.

The chain couples TRBV9 to TRBJ1-2; 7 nucleotides match TRBD1. Germline-derived CDR1 and CDR2 are SGDLS and YYNGEE. With 3 bases clipped from V and 2 bases from J, the junction kept 4 bases outside the gene matches. The CDR3 consists of 14 residues. CDR3 DNA sequence: TGTGCCAGCAGCGCCCAGGGGGACAACTATGGCTACACCTTC. Translation: CASSAQGDNYGYTF. The full variable domain, in which reference TRBV9 and TRBJ1-2 provide the parts outside the CDR3, is DSGVTQTPKHLITATGQRVTLRCSPRSGDLSVYWYQQSLDQGLQFLIQYYNGEERAKGNILERFSAQQFPDLHSELNLSSLELGDSALYFCASSAQGDNYGYTFGSGTRLTVV.

This clonotype was seen repeatedly, ten times or more. The genes are TRBV7-2 and TRBJ1-2; 7 bases line up with TRBD1. Unmatched junction bases numbered 2, after V lost 3 bases and J lost 4 bases. The CDR3 has 13 amino acids. Germline CDR1 SGHTA, CDR2 FQGNSA. CDR3 bases: TGTGCCAGCAGCTTGGACAGGATCTATGGCTACACCTTC. Its protein product is CASSLDRIYGYTF. The full variable domain, completed using reference TRBV7-2 and TRBJ1-2, is GAGVSQSPSNKVTEKGKDVELRCDPISGHTALYWYRQSLGQGLEFLIYFQGNSAPDKSGLPSDRFSAERTGGSVSTLTIQRTQQEDSAVYLCASSLDRIYGYTFGSGTRLTVV.

This clonotype was picked up many times. This chain connects TRBV25-1 to TRBJ2-3; no definite D call. Per the germline V gene, CDR1 is MGHDK and CDR2 is SYGVNS. This CDR3 spans 13 amino acids. Trimming removed 4 bases from V and 3 bases from J, with 8 bases in between. DNA of the CDR3: TGTGCCAGCAGTGTTCCCTCGACAGATACGCAGTATTTT. Its protein product is CASSVPSTDTQYF.

J is TRBJ2-3 and V is TRBV19; D might be TRBD1 (6 bases). In germline, CDR1 is LNHDA, CDR2 SQIVND (reference sequence). The CDR3 extends over 16 amino acids. V lost 6 bases, J lost 7 bases, and 23 bases lay in between. Here the CDR3 DNA reads TGTGCCAGTAGGACGACAGGCCCATATACCGCATATACGCAGTATTTT. Translated, it gives CASRTTGPYTAYTQYF.

V gene TRBV6-2 or TRBV6-3 combines with J gene TRBJ2-5; possibly TRBD2 for D (5 bases). The CDR3 sequence is 13 residues long. Between the trimmed V and J ends, which lost 2 bases and 2 bases, there was a span of 6 bases. Germline V gene data show CDR1 as MNHEY and CDR2 as SVGEGT. The CDR3 protein is CASSYTGQETQYF. The CDR3 region has the DNA TGTGCCAGCAGTTACACGGGGCAAGAGACCCAGTACTTC.

This clonotype was counted many times. The V call is TRBV6-1, the J call TRBJ2-3; D is undetermined. Per germline, CDR1 MNHNS and CDR2 SASEGT. Trimming shortened V by 7 bases and J by 1 base, and 12 bases separated the two germline ends. CDR3 length equals 14 residues. CDR3 sequence reads: CASTSGPGTDTQYF. Here the CDR3 DNA reads TGTGCCAGCACCTCTGGCCCGGGCACAGATACGCAGTATTTT.

This clonotype was counted at least ten times. The rearrangement uses TRBV5-5 and TRBJ1-1, with D hard to call. The V end lost 4 bases, the J end lost 5 bases, and 9 bases lay between the germline ends. Germline V CDR1 and CDR2: SGHKS, YYEKEE (reference sequence). The CDR3 spans 12 residues. In nucleotides, the CDR3 is TGTGCCAGCAGCCGAGAAGGGACTGAAGCTTTCTTT. This codes for CASSREGTEAFF.

This chain links TRBV28 with TRBJ1-2, with 8 bases matching TRBD1. V lost 3 bases and J lost 8; bases outside the gene matches: 5. This CDR3 spans 13 amino acids. Germline lookup yields CDR1 MDHEN and CDR2 SYDVKM. CDR3 coding DNA: TGTGCCAGCAGTTTGTCCAGGGGGCTAGGCTACACCTTC. This translates into CASSLSRGLGYTF.

J is TRBJ2-7 and V is TRBV15, with 7 bases fitting TRBD1. V was clipped by 1 base and J by 4 bases; unmatched bases: 10. This CDR3 has 16 amino acids. Germline V CDR1 and CDR2: LNHNV, YYDKDF (reference sequence). CDR3 protein: CATSRATGTVFYEQYF. Here the CDR3 DNA reads TGTGCCACCAGCAGAGCAACTGGGACAGTATTTTACGAGCAGTACTTC.

Only a few counts were recorded for this clonotype. The rearrangement links TRBV24-1 to TRBJ2-1; no firm D call. The CDR3 sequence is 15 residues long. V shed 1 base and J shed 9 bases, with 15 bases lying between them. CDR1 and CDR2 (germline): KGHDR, SFDVKD. The CDR3 nucleotides read TGTGCCACCAGTGATTTACTTGAACCCTCCAGTGAGCAGTTCTTC. This codes for CATSDLLEPSSEQFF.

This clonotype showed up many times. The V and J genes are TRBV12-3 or TRBV12-4 and TRBJ1-2; D not resolved. V was trimmed by 3 bases and J by 3 bases, leaving 8 bases between them. The CDR3 extends over 13 amino acids. The CDR3 DNA sequence: TGTGCCAGCAGTTTTACCGGGCACTATGGCTACACCTTC. It translates to CASSFTGHYGYTF.

The sample holds many counts of this clonotype. The chain joins TRBV7-9 to TRBJ1-1; D gene ambiguous. Per the germline V gene, CDR1 is SEHNR and CDR2 is FQNEAQ (reference sequence). CDR3 length: 13 residues. Deletions cut 3 bases from V and 3 bases from J, with 8 bases between. The DNA for the CDR3 is TGTGCCAGCAGCTTTGAAGATTACACTGAAGCTTTCTTT. Translation gives CASSFEDYTEAFF.

This clonotype was found a few times. The DNA for the CDR3 is TGTGCCTGGGAGGACAGGCGTGGTAACTACGAGCAGTACTTC. Amino acids: CAWEDRRGNYEQYF. J is TRBJ2-7 and V is TRBV30, with 7 bases identical to TRBD1. The V and J ends lost 5 bases and 3 bases, in that order; junction bases with no gene match: 10. Per the germline V gene, CDR1 is GTSNPN and CDR2 is SVGIG (reference sequence). This CDR3 has 14 residues.

The chain joins TRBV12-3 or TRBV12-4 to TRBJ1-2; 9 bases agree with TRBD1. The CDR3 has 14 amino acids. J lost 8 bases, V lost 7 bases, and 11 bases had no gene match. The CDR3 DNA follows: TGTGCCAGCAACCTGGTACAGGGGGCGCAGGGCTACACCTTC. Its protein is CASNLVQGAQGYTF.

The table lists this clonotype with many counts. This rearrangement joins TRBV7-2 to TRBJ2-7; 7 nucleotides match TRBD1. The germline V gene encodes CDR1 SGHTA and CDR2 FQGNSA. After removal of 4 bases from V and 3 bases from J, the junction contained 6 bases not matched to a gene. The length of the CDR3 is 14 residues. CDR3 bases: TGTGCCAGCAGCTCTAACCGGGACAGCTACGAGCAGTACTTC. Translation: CASSSNRDSYEQYF.

Only a few counts were recorded for this clonotype. The rearrangement uses TRBV10-3 and TRBJ2-5; D gene unclear. Looked up from germline, CDR1 is ENHRY and CDR2 is SYGVKD. The length of the CDR3 is 13 residues. The V gene lost 3 bases and the J gene lost 1 base, with 6 bases spanning the gap. CDR3 region: CAISERFQETQYF. Here the CDR3 DNA reads TGTGCCATCAGTGAACGGTTCCAAGAGACCCAGTACTTC.

This clonotype showed up many times. The J gene is TRBJ1-4, the V gene TRBV3-1, with D hard to call. CDR1 and CDR2 from the germline V gene are LGHDT and YNNKEL (reference sequence). The CDR3 has 16 amino acids. The germline V and J ends were trimmed by 1 base and 0 bases, with 9 bases remaining between them. The CDR3 spells CASSQVELTTNEKLFF. CDR3 nucleotide sequence: TGTGCCAGCAGCCAAGTGGAGCTAACAACTAATGAAAAACTGTTTTTT.

The chain recombines TRBV28 with TRBJ2-7, with TRBD1 matching 8 bases. V was clipped by 5 bases and J by 4 bases; unmatched bases: 4. The CDR3 extends over 13 amino acids. Germline lookup yields CDR1 MDHEN and CDR2 SYDVKM. The CDR3, as DNA: TGTGCCAGCAGTCGGACAGGGTGGTACGAGCAGTACGTC. Amino acid sequence: CASSRTGWYEQYV.

There are many counts of this clonotype. CDR3 loop: CASSQDSFLGIQYF. The DNA for the CDR3 is TGTGCCAGCAGCCAAGATTCGTTCCTTGGCATTCAGTACTTC. The chain employs TRBV4-2 and TRBJ2-4; no clear D. The V end was cut by 0 bases, the J end by 9 bases, with 12 bases between. The germline V gene encodes CDR1 LGHNA and CDR2 YNFKEQ. The CDR3 consists of 14 residues.

V is TRBV14 and J is TRBJ1-2, with D unclear. V lost 2 bases to trimming and J lost 2 bases, with 9 bases between them. The CDR3 has 14 amino acids. CDR1 SGHDN and CDR2 FVKESK come from the germline V gene. The chain's CDR3 is CASSQLGFNYGYTF. CDR3 DNA sequence: TGTGCCAGCAGCCAACTGGGTTTCAACTATGGCTACACCTTC.